This T cell receptor beta chain was captured in a study of T cells in Graves' hyperthyroidism and ophthalmopathy. About the research overall: Before treatment of any kind, peripheral blood was taken at initial diagnosis. Points from the study as a whole: Ophthalmopathy cases were set apart from stable hyperthyroidism by a 13 V-J model.

Hyperthyroidism, newly diagnosed and lasting under 2 months, affected patients aged 18 to 65. Exclusion criteria comprised uncontrolled infection, other autoimmune disease, pregnancy or lactation. The table lists this clonotype with many counts. Its target is unknown. What was amplified from RNA transcripts were TCR beta CDR3 regions. Primed by the HTBI set, a first-round RT-PCR was run on the TCR CDR3. One entry per CDR3 protein, called by TCRdb with MiXCR from the multiplex PCR reads. The sample contains about 740,000 distinct CDR3 sequences, 14% of which appear only once. V was pared by 4 bases and J by 1 base, with 13 bases between. Per germline, CDR1 SGHNT and CDR2 YENEEA. This CDR3 region has 15 residues.

This TCR was recovered from a woman between 18 and 29 years old with Graves' hyperthyroidism. Sequencing was carried out using blood. V is TRBV11-3 and J is TRBJ2-5; D perhaps matches TRBD1 (6 bases). Here the CDR3 DNA reads TGTGCCAGCAGCTCGCCCTGGACAGTCCAAGAGACCCAGTACTTC. It specifies CASSSPWTVQETQYF. Looking up the rest from reference TRBV11-3 and TRBJ2-5 gives the full variable domain: EAGVVQSPRYKIIEKKQPVAFWCNPISGHNTLYWYLQNLGQGPELLIRYENEEAVDDSQLPKDRFSAERLKGVDSTLKIQPAELGDSAVYLCASSSPWTVQETQYFGPGTRLLVL.